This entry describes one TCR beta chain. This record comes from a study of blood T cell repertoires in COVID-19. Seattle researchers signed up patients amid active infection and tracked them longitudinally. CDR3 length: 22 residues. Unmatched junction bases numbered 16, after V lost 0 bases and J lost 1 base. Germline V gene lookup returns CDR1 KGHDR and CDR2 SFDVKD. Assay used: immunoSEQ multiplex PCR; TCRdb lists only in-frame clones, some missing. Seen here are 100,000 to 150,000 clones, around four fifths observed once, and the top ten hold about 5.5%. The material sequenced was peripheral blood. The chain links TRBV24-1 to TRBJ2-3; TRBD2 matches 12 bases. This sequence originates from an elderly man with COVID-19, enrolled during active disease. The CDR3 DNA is TGTGCCACCAGTGATTTGGGGCTGGGACAAACTAGCGGGAGGTCCCGCACAGATACGCAGTATTTT. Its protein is CATSDLGLGQTSGRSRTDTQYF.